Sequencing of this T cell receptor (beta chain) was carried out in a study of identical twins. Every one of the donors was a healthy Caucasian. After removal of 0 bases from V and 6 bases from J, the junction contained 9 bases not matched to a gene. The length of the CDR3 is 17 residues. Per the germline V gene, CDR1 is SGHTA and CDR2 is FQGNSA. Findings and caveats of the study: Cross-sectional statistical analysis, not tracking of the same donors, underpinned the conclusions. Excess sharing by twins proved weaker in beta out-of-frame sequences. Within twin pairs, the out-of-frame alpha sequences they shared showed excess low generation probability.

As for this clonotype: What it binds is not known.

TCRdb independently ran MiXCR on the 5' RACE reads; one entry per CDR3 protein. Among 690,000 or so distinct CDR3 sequences listed, around 6.1% were seen once. The chain combines TRBV7-2 with TRBJ2-2; 8 bases are shared with TRBD2. Sequencing used naive T cells sorted from blood. This receptor was obtained from a man aged 18 to 30 in good health. In DNA, the CDR3 is TGTGCCAGCAGCTTAGCGCTTTTAGGGACTAGTGCCGGGGAGCTGTTTTTT. It translates to CASSLALLGTSAGELFF.